The rows below give T cell receptor beta chains drawn from one sample of a study of CD8 T cells in ankylosing spondylitis. TCRdb itself ran the 5' RACE reads through MiXCR, one entry per CDR3 protein. The sample includes about 190,000 distinct CDR3 sequences, 10% to 15% seen only once; the top ten take 8% to 13%. Sample: blood, either unsorted or a sorted T cell fraction (not recorded which). Source of these receptors: a female donor with ankylosing spondylitis or in good health (not recorded which). Each CDR3 is given with its conserved first and last residue. D genes are given only for firm matches. Size is omitted from some rows. Given values are once, few, many or a class for expanded clones.

v_call	j_call	d_call	clone_size	cdr3_nt	cdr3_aa
TRBV5-1	TRBJ2-1	-	-	TGCGCCAGCAGACTCACGTTCGGGGGGCGCAGAGAAGAGGACAATGAGCAGTTCTTC	CASRLTFGGRREEDNEQFF
TRBV20-1	TRBJ2-7	-	-	TGCAGTGCTTATCCTCCTATGGACCTAGCGTCCTACGAGCAGTACTTC	CSAYPPMDLASYEQYF
TRBV12-5	TRBJ2-3	TRBD1	few	TGTGCTAGTGGTTTGGTGACAGGGGGCGAAGATACGCAGTATTTT	CASGLVTGGEDTQYF
TRBV29-1	TRBJ1-3	-	few	TGCAGCGTTGAAGATAGGGCCGAGGGGAAAGCTGGAAACACCATATATTTT	CSVEDRAEGKAGNTIYF
TRBV7-6	TRBJ2-3	TRBD1	many	TGTGCCAGCAGCTTAGGGGGACAGGGCAATACAGATACGCAGTATTTT	CASSLGGQGNTDTQYF
TRBV19	TRBJ2-5	-	many	TGTGCCAGTAGTATCCCTCGGGAGACCCAGTACTTC	CASSIPRETQYF
TRBV19	TRBJ2-1	-	many	TGTGCCAGTAGTATTGGGGGCAATGAGCAGTTCTTC	CASSIGGNEQFF
TRBV7-2	TRBJ2-7	-	many	TGTGCCAGCGGGGGCACCTCCTACGAGCAGTACTTC	CASGGTSYEQYF
TRBV24-1	TRBJ1-6	-	many	TGTGCCACCAGTCTCACTGGGAATTCACCCCTCCACTTT	CATSLTGNSPLHF
TRBV7-9	TRBJ2-1	TRBD2	many	TGTGCCAGCAGCTATGGGGGACTAGCGGGAGTTTACAATGAGCAGTTCTTC	CASSYGGLAGVYNEQFF
TRBV5-1	TRBJ1-4	TRBD1	-	TGCGCCAGCAGCCCGGCGGACAGGGGGGATGAAAAACTGTTTTTT	CASSPADRGDEKLFF
TRBV29-1	TRBJ2-5	TRBD2	many	TGCAGCGTTGGGGTTGCGGGAGGGACGGGGACCCAGTACTTC	CSVGVAGGTGTQYF
TRBV4-3	TRBJ2-5	-	-	TGCGCCAGCAGCCTACGGGGTCAAGAGACCCAGTACTTC	CASSLRGQETQYF
TRBV6-1	TRBJ2-5	-	-	TGTGCCAGCAGTGCAGGAAGTTGGGCGAACCAAGAGACCCAGTACTTC	CASSAGSWANQETQYF
TRBV9	TRBJ2-6	TRBD1	few	TGTGCCAGCAGCGGGACAGGGGGCTCTGGGGCCAACGTCCTGACTTTC	CASSGTGGSGANVLTF
TRBV28	TRBJ1-5	-	many	TGTGCCAGCAGACCAGACACCAATCAGCCCCAGCATTTT	CASRPDTNQPQHF
TRBV4-1	TRBJ2-7	-	-	TGCGCCAGCAGCCCCCCTAGTATACCCTACGAGCAGTACTTC	CASSPPSIPYEQYF
TRBV18	TRBJ2-7	-	few	TGTGCCAGCTCACCAATAACAGGGAGGCCCTCAGAGCAGTACTTC	CASSPITGRPSEQYF
TRBV7-2	TRBJ2-3	TRBD2	many	TGTGCCAGCAGCTTCAGAAGGGGATGGGGGGAGGGAGATACGCAGTATTTT	CASSFRRGWGEGDTQYF
TRBV3-1	TRBJ2-7	-	many	TGTGCCAGCAGCCAAGATCTCGAGCAGTACTTC	CASSQDLEQYF
TRBV6-5	TRBJ2-7	-	many	TGTGCCAGCAGTTACTCTACCCCAGGTCGCACCTACGAGCAGTACTTC	CASSYSTPGRTYEQYF
TRBV7-6	TRBJ2-1	TRBD2	few	TGTGCCAGCAACTCGGGTTTGGCTAGCGGGAGCAATGAGCAGTTCTTC	CASNSGLASGSNEQFF
TRBV19	TRBJ1-5	-	many	TGTGCCAGTGCCCACGGGGGTGGCAATCAGCCCCAGCATTTT	CASAHGGGNQPQHF
TRBV5-1	TRBJ2-1	TRBD2	many	TGCGCCAGCAGCTTGGTTGGTTCCAGCGGGAGGGCCAATGAGCAGTTCTTC	CASSLVGSSGRANEQFF
TRBV14	TRBJ2-6	-	few	TGTGCCAGCAGCCGGGTTGGGGCCAACGTCCTGACTTTC	CASSRVGANVLTF
TRBV5-4	TRBJ2-3	-	-	TGTGCCAGCAGCTTGAAACAGGGCACAGATACGCAGTATTTT	CASSLKQGTDTQYF
TRBV5-1	TRBJ2-2	-	few	TGCGCCAGCAGCTTGGGAGGGAAGGACACCGGGGAGCTGTTTTTT	CASSLGGKDTGELFF
TRBV5-1	TRBJ1-2	TRBD1	few	TGCGCCAGCAGCCTCGAGGGGGCGTATGGCTACACCTTC	CASSLEGAYGYTF
TRBV7-2	TRBJ2-3	-	many	TGTGCCAGCAGCCGGTACGCAGATACGCAGTATTTT	CASSRYADTQYF
TRBV20-1	TRBJ2-3	-	many	TGCAGTGCCATCCACGGGAATTCGGGAGATACGCAGTATTTT	CSAIHGNSGDTQYF
TRBV28	TRBJ2-7	-	many	TGTGCCAGCGTAGGGAGGGGGAACTACGAGCAGTACTTC	CASVGRGNYEQYF
TRBV6-1	TRBJ2-7	TRBD2	few	TGTGCCAGCGCCCGGTCGTGGGGCGGGGGAACCCCCTCCTACGAGCAGTACTTC	CASARSWGGGTPSYEQYF
TRBV30	TRBJ1-5	-	-	TGTGCCTGGAGTCCTTCTGGCAATCAGCCCCAGCATTTT	CAWSPSGNQPQHF
TRBV5-1	TRBJ1-1	-	many	TGCGCCAGCAGCCCATATGATCGGGCTGAAGCTTTCTTT	CASSPYDRAEAFF
TRBV7-2	TRBJ2-3	TRBD2	few	TGTGCCAGCACTCGGACTAGCGGTGGTTCAGATACGCAGTATTTT	CASTRTSGGSDTQYF
TRBV29-1	TRBJ2-7	-	many	TGCAGCGTTGTGGGGAGGACGGACGAGCAGTACTTC	CSVVGRTDEQYF
TRBV27	TRBJ1-2	-	many	TGTGCCAGCAGTGATCAGGGTTCTGGCGGCTACACCTTC	CASSDQGSGGYTF
TRBV7-3	TRBJ2-7	-	-	TGTGCCAGCAGCTTAGCTCCTCGTTCGCCCTACGAGCAGTACTTC	CASSLAPRSPYEQYF
TRBV20-1	TRBJ2-1	TRBD2	-	TGCTGTGCTAGCTTGCTAGCGGGAGTAACCTCCTACAATGAGCAGTTCTTC	CCASLLAGVTSYNEQFF
TRBV6-5	TRBJ2-7	-	few	TGTGCCAGCAGTTACTCTGGGGCAGGGCGTCCGCTCGAGCAGTACTTC	CASSYSGAGRPLEQYF
TRBV7-2	TRBJ2-1	-	many	TGTGCCAGCAGCTTCGGGCGGGACCTTGAGCAGTTCTTC	CASSFGRDLEQFF
TRBV9	TRBJ2-2	-	many	TGTGCCAGCGGCGAGGGGGGGACCGGGGAGCTGTTTTTT	CASGEGGTGELFF
TRBV30	TRBJ1-2	-	many	TGTGCCTGGACAGGGGCGCCCTATGGCTACACCTTC	CAWTGAPYGYTF
TRBV19	TRBJ1-2	TRBD1	few	TGTGCCAGTAGCAGACAGGGTTCTGGCTACACCTTC	CASSRQGSGYTF
TRBV7-2	TRBJ2-3	-	many	TGTGCCAGCAGCTTTATGGGCAGCACAGATACGCAGTATTTT	CASSFMGSTDTQYF
TRBV7-2	TRBJ2-1	-	-	TGTGCCAGCAGCTTATTTGGGGAGTACGGGTACAATGAGCAGTTCTTC	CASSLFGEYGYNEQFF
TRBV5-1	TRBJ2-5	TRBD1	few	TGCGCCAGCAGCCTAATGACAGGGGCCGGAGAGACCCAGTACTTC	CASSLMTGAGETQYF
TRBV3-1	TRBJ2-3	-	few	TGTGCCAGCAGCCAAGCTGCGGGACCCATCGGGCGGGCAGATACGCAGTATTTT	CASSQAAGPIGRADTQYF
TRBV6-5	TRBJ2-2	-	few	TGTGCCAGCAGTTACTCGGTGGATAGCGAGAACACCGGGGAGCTGTTTTTT	CASSYSVDSENTGELFF